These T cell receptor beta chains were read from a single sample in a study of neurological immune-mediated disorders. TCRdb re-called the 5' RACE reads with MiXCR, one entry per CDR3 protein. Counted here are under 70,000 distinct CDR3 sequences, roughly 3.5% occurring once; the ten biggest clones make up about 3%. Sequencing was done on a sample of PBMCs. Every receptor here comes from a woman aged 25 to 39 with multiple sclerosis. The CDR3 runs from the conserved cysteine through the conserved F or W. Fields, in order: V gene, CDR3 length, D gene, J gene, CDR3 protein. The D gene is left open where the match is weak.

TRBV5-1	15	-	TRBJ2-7	CASSLAQGRGYEQYF
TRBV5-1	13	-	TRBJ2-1	CASSLGQHNEQFF
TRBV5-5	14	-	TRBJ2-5	CASSFRQGWETQYF
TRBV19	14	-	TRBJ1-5	CASNVILSSQPQHF
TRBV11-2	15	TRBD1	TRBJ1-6	CASSPTRTGGSPLNF
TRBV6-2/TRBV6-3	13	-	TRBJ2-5	CASSYGAETTQYF
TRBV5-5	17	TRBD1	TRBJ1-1	CASSPRTGLGMNTEAFF
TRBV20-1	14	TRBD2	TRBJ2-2	CSARTSGDTGELFF
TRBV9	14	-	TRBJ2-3	CASSVGSRTDTQYF
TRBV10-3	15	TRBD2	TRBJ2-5	CAIRGGLAAQETQYF
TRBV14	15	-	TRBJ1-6	CASSPTLSYNSPLHF
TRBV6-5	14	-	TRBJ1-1	CASSFHGGTRGAFF
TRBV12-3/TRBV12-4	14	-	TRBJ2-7	CASSRNRHPYEQYF
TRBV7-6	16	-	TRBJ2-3	CASSLGSGGGTDTQYF
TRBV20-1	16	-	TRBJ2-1	CSAREPILSSYNEQFF
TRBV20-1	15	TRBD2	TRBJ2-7	CSADGALAGGNEQYF
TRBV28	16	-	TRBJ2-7	CASSLALRADAHEQYF
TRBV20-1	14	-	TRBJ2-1	CSARAGSTSNEQFF
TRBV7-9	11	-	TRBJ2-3	CASSETDTQYF
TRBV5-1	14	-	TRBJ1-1	CASSTGGRDTEAFF
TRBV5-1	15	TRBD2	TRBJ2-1	CASSATSGAYNEQFF
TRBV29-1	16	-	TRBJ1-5	CSVAFAWDGRNQPQHF
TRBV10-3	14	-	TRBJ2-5	CAISERWSQETQYF
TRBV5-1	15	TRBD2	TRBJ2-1	CASSLSGTKYNEQFF
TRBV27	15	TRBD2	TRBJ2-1	CASRAGLGIYNEQFF
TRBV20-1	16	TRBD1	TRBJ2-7	CSAREAGLGTGYEQYF
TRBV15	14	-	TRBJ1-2	CATSRNLANYGYTF
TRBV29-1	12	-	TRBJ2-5	CSASPMEETQYF
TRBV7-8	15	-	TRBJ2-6	CASSLGVSGANVLTF
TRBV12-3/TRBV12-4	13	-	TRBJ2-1	CATKNRDDNEQFF
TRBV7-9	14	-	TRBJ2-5	CASSLRTDRETQYF
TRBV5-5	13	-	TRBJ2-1	CASSLYGVDEQFF
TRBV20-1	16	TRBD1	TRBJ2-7	CSARAPPGTGNYEQYF
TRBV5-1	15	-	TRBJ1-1	CASSLEAQVGTEAFF
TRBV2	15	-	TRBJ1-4	CASSDLKGLNEKLFF
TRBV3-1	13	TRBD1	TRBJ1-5	CASGTGVRQPQHF
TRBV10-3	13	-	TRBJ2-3	CAIMGKGTDTQYF
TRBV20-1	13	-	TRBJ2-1	CSARGGWFVEQFF
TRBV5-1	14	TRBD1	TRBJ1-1	CASSLAGGGTEAFF
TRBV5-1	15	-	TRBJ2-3	CASSGKSTGADTQYF
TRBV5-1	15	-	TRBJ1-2	CASSGGGTATYGYTF
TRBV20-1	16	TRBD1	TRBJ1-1	CSATGTGGGLNTEAFF
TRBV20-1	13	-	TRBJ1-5	CSARDNSNQPQHF
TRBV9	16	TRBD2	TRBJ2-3	CASSATRGRPSDTQYF
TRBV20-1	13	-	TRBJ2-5	CSGSSAYGETQYF
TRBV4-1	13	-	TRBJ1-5	CASSQDKKGPQHF
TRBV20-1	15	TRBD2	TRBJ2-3	CSASPLATSTDTQYF
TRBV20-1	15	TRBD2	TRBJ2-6	CSASEASGKTDVLTF
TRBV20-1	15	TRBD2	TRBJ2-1	CSASTGTKSAGEQFF
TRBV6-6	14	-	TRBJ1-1	CASSYQTGNTEAFF
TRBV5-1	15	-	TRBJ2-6	CASVRGVTGANVLTF
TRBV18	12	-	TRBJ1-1	CASSPRTTEAFF
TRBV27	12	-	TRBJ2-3	CASTDHLDTQYF
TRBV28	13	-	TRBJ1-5	CASLGQGRKAQNF
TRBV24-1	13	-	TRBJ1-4	CATSDHGREKLFF
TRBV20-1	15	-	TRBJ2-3	CSARVGDTGTDTQYF
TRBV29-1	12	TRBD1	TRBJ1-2	CSEWTGGYGYTF
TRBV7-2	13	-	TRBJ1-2	CASSLQLNYGYTF
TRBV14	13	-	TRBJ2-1	CASSPGTGNEQFF
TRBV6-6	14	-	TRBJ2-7	CASRATGRLDEQYF